What follows are 27 T cell receptor beta chains derived from one specimen sequenced in a study of cytotoxic CD8 clonotypes in ibrutinib-treated CLL. Measured with immunoSEQ multiplex PCR; TCRdb has only the in-frame clones, and not every one. Seen here are approximately 130,000 clones, around four fifths observed once, and the top ten hold roughly 3.3%. The source was PBMCs, collected after 24 months of ibrutinib treatment. These TCRs come from a human donor with chronic lymphocytic leukemia.

This clone was detected only a few times. This CDR3 reads CASSLSSLAAGTQYF. CDR3 coding DNA: TGTGCCAGCAGTTTATCGAGTCTAGCGGCCGGGACCCAGTACTTC. V and J are TRBV27 and TRBJ2-5, with 7 nucleotides matching TRBD2. The CDR3 runs 15 residues. Unmatched junction bases numbered 8, after V lost 0 bases and J lost 7 bases. Per the germline V gene, CDR1 is MNHEY and CDR2 is SMNVEV (reference sequence).

The gene calls are TRBV5-4 and TRBJ2-3; D gene uncertain. V was shortened by 2 bases and J by 5 bases, with 15 bases between the two germline ends. The germline V gene has CDR1 SGHNT and CDR2 YYREEE (reference sequence). The CDR3 consists of 15 residues. The CDR3 sequence: CASSLPSASGDTQYF. In DNA form, the CDR3 reads TGTGCCAGCAGCTTACCCAGTGCGTCTGGAGATACGCAGTATTTT.

The gene calls are TRBV6-1 and TRBJ1-2; D not certain. The CDR3 runs to 17 residues. Trimming removed 1 base from V and 1 base from J, with 16 bases in between. Germline CDR1 MNHNS, CDR2 SASEGT. CDR3 amino acids: CASSEGAIFRVNYGYTF. CDR3 nucleotides: TGTGCCAGCAGTGAAGGGGCCATTTTCCGGGTTAACTATGGCTACACCTTC.

This clone came up once. The V gene is TRBV6-6, the J gene TRBJ2-7, with unresolved D. Trimming left V 0 bases short and J 7 bases short, with 10 bases between. This CDR3 has 13 amino acids. CDR1 and CDR2 (germline): MNHNY, SVGAGI (reference sequence). The CDR3 bases are TGTGCCAGCAGTTACTCCCTTACCGGGGAGCAGTACTTC. Residues: CASSYSLTGEQYF.

V gene TRBV28 combines with J gene TRBJ1-2, with D maybe TRBD1 (5 bases). Germline V gives CDR1 MDHEN, CDR2 SYDVKM. The CDR3 loop spans 14 amino acids. Trimming took off 2 bases at V and 8 bases at J, with 15 bases between the two ends. In DNA form, the CDR3 reads TGTGCCAGCAGTTTAATAAGGGGTTCTAAGGGCTACACCTTC. It codes for CASSLIRGSKGYTF.

V gene TRBV13 combines with J gene TRBJ2-7; 7 bases map to TRBD2. Germline CDR1 and CDR2: PRHDT and FYEKMQ (reference sequence). The trim removed 4 bases at V and 6 bases at J, leaving 9 bases unmatched. The CDR3 totals 14 residues. In DNA, the CDR3 is TGTGCCAGCAGCTCACCGGGGAGGGGAACCGAGCAGTACTTC. Protein sequence: CASSSPGRGTEQYF.

V gene TRBV9 combines with J gene TRBJ2-1; either TRBD1 or TRBD2 may supply D (6 bases each). Germline CDR1 and CDR2: SGDLS and YYNGEE. The CDR3 spans 15 residues. Trimming left V 1 base short and J 4 bases short, with 12 bases between. The CDR3 is CASSVRGDLYNEQFF. CDR3 nucleotides: TGTGCCAGCAGCGTAAGGGGGGACTTATACAATGAGCAGTTCTTC. Full variable domain (remainder filled in from reference TRBV9 and TRBJ2-1): DSGVTQTPKHLITATGQRVTLRCSPRSGDLSVYWYQQSLDQGLQFLIQYYNGEERAKGNILERFSAQQFPDLHSELNLSSLELGDSALYFCASSVRGDLYNEQFFGPGTRLTVL.

The chain is built from TRBV5-1 and TRBJ1-2; D is unresolved. This CDR3 has 13 amino acids. Looked up from germline, CDR1 is SGHRS and CDR2 is YFSETQ. The ends were cut back, 0 bases at V and 4 bases at J, with 7 bases in the middle. DNA for the CDR3: TGCGCCAGCAGCTTGGGACTGGGCTATGGCTACACCTTC. Protein: CASSLGLGYGYTF.

This chain connects TRBV28 to TRBJ1-5, with D unresolved. Per the germline V gene, CDR1 is MDHEN and CDR2 is SYDVKM. The V end lost 1 base, the J end lost 1 base, and 5 bases lay between the germline ends. The CDR3 sequence is 14 residues long. The CDR3 here is CASSLSVSNQPQHF. CDR3 in DNA: TGTGCCAGCAGTTTATCGGTAAGCAATCAGCCCCAGCATTTT.

This clone was counted a single time. The chain recombines TRBV7-8 with TRBJ1-6; 9 positions match TRBD1. This CDR3 spans 16 amino acids. Germline V gives CDR1 SGHVS, CDR2 FQNEAQ. J gave up 8 bases and V 2 bases, and 7 bases lay outside the gene matches. The CDR3 nucleotides are TGTGCCAGCAGCTTATCGCCGGGACAGGGAGATTCACCCCTCCACTTT. Its protein product is CASSLSPGQGDSPLHF.

Remarks on this clone: This CDR3 is also generated by other DNA sequences in the sample. This rearrangement joins TRBV18 to TRBJ1-3, with 8 bases aligning to TRBD1. Looked up from germline, CDR1 is KGHSH and CDR2 is LQKENI. The junction had 0 bases not matched to a gene; V was cut back by 4 bases and J by 4 bases. The CDR3 is made up of 13 amino acids. As DNA, the CDR3 is TGTGCCAGCTCACGGGACAGGGGAAACACCATATATTTT. Its protein product is CASSRDRGNTIYF. The entire variable domain, with the rest obtained from reference TRBV18 and TRBJ1-3, is as follows: NAGVMQNPRHLVRRRGQEARLRCSPMKGHSHVYWYRQLPEEGLKFMVYLQKENIIDESGMPKERFSAEFPKEGPSILRIQQVVRGDSAAYFCASSRDRGNTIYFGEGSWLTVV.

The CDR3 reads CASKERLQLTYEQYF. CDR3 DNA sequence: TGTGCCAGTAAGGAGCGCCTCCAATTAACCTACGAGCAGTACTTC. This chain links TRBV27 with TRBJ2-7, with no clear D. The CDR3 runs 15 residues. The ends were cut back, 9 bases at V and 2 bases at J, with 20 bases in the middle. CDR1 and CDR2 from the germline V gene are MNHEY and SMNVEV (reference sequence).

The chain employs TRBV28 and TRBJ1-2; TRBD1 might be the D (5 bases). Trimming removed 3 bases at V and 8 bases at J, with 10 bases between. Per germline, CDR1 MDHEN and CDR2 SYDVKM. This CDR3 is built from 12 residues. CDR3 in DNA: TGTGCCAGCAGTTTGGGAGGGGACGGCTACACCTTC. The encoded protein is CASSLGGDGYTF.

In this sample, this clone turned up once. The genes are TRBV6-6 and TRBJ1-1; TRBD1 matches at 7 bases. Germline-derived CDR1 and CDR2 are MNHNY and SVGAGI (reference sequence). The ends lost 0 bases at V and 1 base at J; junction bases unmatched: 2. This CDR3 has 15 amino acids. The CDR3 here is CASSYSRGGNTEAFF. DNA of the CDR3: TGTGCCAGCAGTTACTCCAGGGGGGGGAACACTGAAGCTTTCTTT.

V usage is TRBV7-3 and J usage is TRBJ2-7, with D possibly being TRBD1 or TRBD2 (5 bases each). The CDR3 runs to 15 residues. Germline loops: CDR1 SGHTA, CDR2 FQGTGA. V dropped 1 base and J dropped 0 bases, with 10 bases sitting between them. This CDR3 reads CASSLNGGSSYEQYF. CDR3 bases: TGTGCCAGCAGCTTAAATGGGGGAAGCTCCTACGAGCAGTACTTC.

The chain combines TRBV30 with TRBJ1-1; no clear D gene. The CDR3 contains 13 residues. Germline CDR1 is GTSNPN and CDR2 is SVGIG (reference sequence). The V end lost 0 bases, the J end lost 4 bases, and 9 bases lay between the germline ends. The CDR3 loop reads CAWSVLGLTEAFF. The CDR3 nucleotides read TGTGCCTGGAGTGTACTCGGGCTCACTGAAGCTTTCTTT. Full variable domain (missing parts from reference TRBV30 and TRBJ1-1): SQTIHQWPATLVQPVGSPLSLECTVEGTSNPNLYWYRQAAGRGLQLLFYSVGIGQISSEVPQNLSASRPQDRQFILSSKKLLLSDSGFYLCAWSVLGLTEAFFGQGTRLTVV.

This chain links TRBV6-5 with TRBJ1-2; TRBD1 might be the D (6 bases). V was cut by 6 bases and J by 2 bases, with 10 bases left in between. CDR3 length: 13 amino acids. In germline, CDR1 is MNHEY, CDR2 SVGAGI. The CDR3 DNA reads TGTGCCAGCAGGGACAGCTCAAACTATGGCTACACCTTC. It specifies CASRDSSNYGYTF.

V usage is TRBV7-8 and J usage is TRBJ1-2; D gene uncertain. This CDR3 is 15 amino acids long. CDR1 and CDR2 (germline): SGHVS, FQNEAQ. V dropped 1 base and J dropped 7 bases, with 16 bases sitting between them. The chain's CDR3 is CASSLVASAVAGYTF. The CDR3 region has the DNA TGTGCCAGCAGCTTAGTCGCATCGGCAGTAGCTGGCTACACCTTC.

The chain combines TRBV7-2 with TRBJ1-6; D unresolved. The CDR3 contains 15 residues. CDR1 is SGHTA and CDR2 is FQGNSA in the germline V gene. V was cut by 3 bases and J by 9 bases, with 15 bases left in between. The CDR3, as DNA: TGTGCCAGCAGCTTTATCAGAGACTTCGGTTCACCCCTCCACTTT. It encodes CASSFIRDFGSPLHF.

Here the CDR3 reads CASSSGNRPFSGNTIYF. CDR3 DNA: TGTGCCAGCAGCTCCGGGAACAGACCTTTCTCTGGAAACACCATATATTTT. The V and J genes are TRBV7-9 and TRBJ1-3, with no clear D. This CDR3 is built from 17 residues. Germline V gene lookup returns CDR1 SEHNR and CDR2 FQNEAQ (reference sequence). Between the trimmed V and J ends, which lost 4 bases and 0 bases, there was a span of 16 bases.

This clone was detected only a few times. The rearrangement links TRBV6-1 to TRBJ2-6; 7 nucleotides agree with TRBD1. Germline CDR1 and CDR2: MNHNS and SASEGT. V trimming: 2 bases; J trimming: 0 bases; junction bases outside the gene matches: 1. The CDR3 runs 16 residues. The CDR3 loop is CASSENRGSGANVLTF. CDR3 coding DNA: TGTGCCAGCAGTGAAAACAGGGGCTCTGGGGCCAACGTCCTGACTTTC.

This clone was detected only once. This chain links TRBV18 with TRBJ1-1; no reliable D call. This CDR3 contains 13 residues. Germline lookup yields CDR1 KGHSH and CDR2 LQKENI. V lost 5 bases, J lost 5 bases, and 12 bases lay in between. CDR3 bases: TGTGCCAGCTCATCCTCCATGAGGACTGAAGCTTTCTTT. It yields the protein CASSSSMRTEAFF.

The V call is TRBV5-1, the J call TRBJ2-5, with 8 bases lining up with TRBD1. The V gene's germline CDR1 is SGHRS and CDR2 YFSETQ. The CDR3 covers 13 residues. The junction had 3 bases not matched to a gene; V was cut back by 4 bases and J by 4 bases. CDR3 amino acids: CASSRTGSETQYF. In nucleotides, the CDR3 is TGCGCCAGCAGCCGGACAGGGTCAGAGACCCAGTACTTC.

The chain carries TRBV14 and TRBJ2-7, with D possibly TRBD1 on 5 matching bases. CDR1 is SGHDN, CDR2 FVKESK, per germline. The CDR3 is made up of 14 amino acids. V was clipped by 4 bases and J by 3 bases, with 13 bases between them. The chain's CDR3 is CASSRSSGNYEQYF. The CDR3 DNA is TGTGCCAGCAGCCGTAGCTCAGGGAACTACGAGCAGTACTTC.

J is TRBJ2-7 and V is TRBV19; TRBD2 might be the D (5 bases). This CDR3 comprises 13 residues. V was shortened by 1 base and J by 7 bases, with 11 bases between the two germline ends. Germline values: CDR1 LNHDA, CDR2 SQIVND (reference sequence). CDR3 sequence (DNA): TGTGCCAGTAGTATAGCAGGTTGGGAGGAGCAGTACTTC. Its translation is CASSIAGWEEQYF.

This chain connects TRBV29-1 to TRBJ1-2, with D possibly TRBD1 on 6 matching bases. Germline CDR1 is SQVTM and CDR2 is ANQGSEA. The V and J ends lost 5 bases and 6 bases respectively, with 16 bases between them. The CDR3 totals 13 residues. CDR3 residues: CSVRTQGLDGYTF. CDR3 in DNA: TGCAGCGTTCGTACACAGGGATTAGATGGCTACACCTTC.

This chain uses TRBV6-5 with TRBJ2-3; D might be TRBD2 (7 bases). Trimming took off 2 bases at V and 3 bases at J, with 15 bases between the two ends. Looked up from germline, CDR1 is MNHEY and CDR2 is SVGAGI. This CDR3 region has 16 residues. DNA of the CDR3: TGTGCCAGCAGTTACGGGGGGGCGGGGGTAACAGATACGCAGTATTTT. As protein: CASSYGGAGVTDTQYF.